The 4 T cell receptor beta chains in this list originate from one sample, sequenced in a study of shared clonotypes between healthy human individuals (dated by TCRdb to the early 2020s). CD8 naive samples were obtained by positive selection for CCR7 among CD45RO-negative cells, yielding a CD45RA+CCR7+ population from which TemRA cells were excluded. To prepare the library, the immunoSEQ multiplex PCR assay was applied. This immuneACCESS table, as held by TCRdb, lists in-frame sequences with V and J called but not all clones. Of the missing ones, under half trace to an unresolved V gene in checked studies; the others have no known cause. Counted in this sample were millions of clones; less than 95% of them appeared once. The ten largest clones add up to approximately 1.2% of the sample. Sequencing was done on a sample of naive CD8+ T cells sorted from blood. The cell subset or site label of this sample denotes: CD45RA+CCR7+. The source of these receptors is a man in his late teens or twenties in good health.

As for this clone: The same CDR3 can be traced to other DNA sequences in this sample. V is TRBV2 and J is TRBJ2-7; 9 nucleotides match TRBD2. Germline CDR1 reads SNHLY; CDR2 reads FYNNEI. This CDR3 has 14 residues. Unmatched junction bases numbered 4, after V lost 6 bases and J lost 1 base. The CDR3 reads CASSVAGESYEQYF. The CDR3 DNA sequence: TGTGCCAGCAGCGTAGCGGGGGAGTCCTACGAGCAGTACTTC. Combining the CDR3 with reference TRBV2 and TRBJ2-7 gives the whole variable domain EPEVTQTPSHQVTQMGQEVILRCVPISNHLYFYWYRQILGQKVEFLVSFYNNEISEKSEIFDDQFSVERPDGSNFTLKIRSTKLEDSAMYFCASSVAGESYEQYFGPGTRLTVT.

This rearrangement joins TRBV11-2 to TRBJ2-2; unclear D gene. In germline, CDR1 is SGHAT, CDR2 FQNNGV. The V gene lost 5 bases and the J gene lost 0 bases, with 4 bases spanning the gap. The CDR3 extends over 13 amino acids. The CDR3 DNA reads TGTGCCAGCAGCCTATCGAACACCGGGGAGCTGTTTTTT. Encoded protein: CASSLSNTGELFF.

The chain's CDR3 is CASSSLVGTGQETQYF. CDR3 coding DNA: TGTGCCAGCAGCTCCCTAGTCGGGACAGGACAAGAGACCCAGTACTTC. J is TRBJ2-5 and V is TRBV7-8; TRBD1 aligns across 8 bases. The CDR3 consists of 16 residues. Germline V gives CDR1 SGHVS, CDR2 FQNEAQ. Trimming took 4 bases from V and 2 from J; bases not matched to a gene: 9.

The V and J genes are TRBV28 and TRBJ1-1; D possibly corresponds to TRBD1 (5 bases). V was shortened by 4 bases and J by 1 base, with 10 bases between the two germline ends. The length of the CDR3 is 14 residues. Per the germline V gene, CDR1 is MDHEN and CDR2 is SYDVKM. In nucleotides, the CDR3 is TGTGCCAGCAGTTGGGACTGGGAGAACACTGAAGCTTTCTTT. This sequence encodes CASSWDWENTEAFF.